This T cell receptor (beta chain) came from a study of T cells in Graves' hyperthyroidism and ophthalmopathy (dated by TCRdb to the late 2010s). For the wider study: Peripheral blood samples were taken at the time of initial diagnosis, prior to any treatment. To identify distinguishing TCR V-J signatures, a discovery cohort of around 100 patients was used, comprising 43 with Graves' ophthalmopathy and around 60 with stable Graves' hyperthyroidism. Whether ophthalmopathy could be predicted prospectively was tested in an independent validation cohort made up of under 20 hyperthyroidism patients plus 17 patients who later progressed to ophthalmopathy. The roughly 94 discovery patients were randomly divided into training and test sets at a 7:3 ratio. The study also compared thyroid tissue and blood T-cell repertoires from several Graves' hyperthyroidism patients. Following sampling, methimazole starting at 30 mg daily was given to hyperthyroidism patients, and high-dose intravenous methylprednisolone was given to ophthalmopathy patients. TCR Vbeta CDR3 sequencing of 120 to 150 peripheral blood samples (approximately 44 ophthalmopathy, 75 hyperthyroidism and 17 progressor patients) is reported in the paper. The paper as a whole reports these results and caveats: In validation, the model predicted progression to ophthalmopathy a median of roughly six months before onset, with approximately 68% sensitivity and about 72% specificity. Ophthalmopathy was separated from stable hyperthyroidism by a 13 V-J signature model, with approximately 85% sensitivity and roughly 84% specificity obtained in cross-validation and 80%/75% obtained in testing. Most expanded thyroid clonotypes (frequency above 0.001) were also detected in blood, suggesting blood repertoires may reflect thyroid immune responses. Sample size was not statistically predetermined, and investigators were not blinded to group allocation.

The TCR beta CDR3 regions were amplified from RNA transcripts. The TCR CDR3 was subjected to a first round of RT-PCR using the HTBI primer set and the Qiagen OneStep RT-PCR kit. Libraries were constructed in a second round of multiplex PCR, after which size selection and purification were performed. Sequencing of the libraries was done on an Illumina HiSeq2000 using paired-end 100 bp reads. Turning to the authors' computational methods: SOAPnuke was used to process the raw data, removing reads that contained adapters or uncalled bases, had a mean Phred below 15, or lacked an exact match to the constant primer or identifier. COPE v1.2.5 was used to merge the high-quality paired reads, and each unique nucleotide sequence was defined as a clonotype. Clonotypes were aligned to IMGT TRBV, TRBD and TRBJ reference segments using MiTCR v1.1. The analysis included only V-J combinations with a frequency above 0.0001, which together covered approximately 99% of the repertoires. A TCS score was defined as the ratio between F50 (clonal expansion) and ExV (chaos), using BLOSUM62-based TCRdist between CDR3 peptides within each V-J. Welch's t-statistics and random forest reduced roughly 540 V-J features to roughly 13, which were used in a naive Bayes classifier (R e1071). TCRdb's own reprocessing of the public reads used fastp at Q25 and MiXCR and kept productive beta chains. CDR3 protein duplicates are merged, each entry listing the most common genes and DNA. Clone size and V and J calls follow TCRdb, not the original study. This sample comprises hundreds of thousands of distinct CDR3 sequences, around 16% of them detected only once. Approximately 7.5% of the sample belongs to the ten largest clones.

This clonotype was counted many times. It lacks a known antigen. It has no much larger one-base neighbor in the sample; base qualities were not kept. A patient counted as having stable Graves' hyperthyroidism if no progression to ophthalmopathy occurred over 18 months of follow-up. Hyperthyroidism patients were newly diagnosed, had a disease duration of under 2 months, and were aged 18 to 65 years. The study excluded patients with uncontrolled infections, other autoimmune diseases, pregnancy or lactation. Clinical symptoms, serum thyroxine and TRAb, thyroid ultrasound, and orbital computed tomography formed the basis for the diagnoses. Ficoll-Paque density gradient centrifugation was used to isolate PBMCs from 10 ml of fresh peripheral blood. Trizol reagent was used to extract total RNA, and RNA quality was then checked on an Agilent 2100 Bioanalyzer. The sequencing sample was made of blood. The clonotype originates from a young woman with Graves' hyperthyroidism.

Read as DNA, the sequence is TGTGCCAGTAGTAAGGCGGGAGGAGTCGACCAGTACTTC. This is translated as CASSKAGGVDQYF. Recombination linked TRBV19 to TRBJ2-5; 8 bases in the junction line up with TRBD2. The germline V gene (reference sequence) provides CDR1 LNHDA and CDR2 SQIVND. Here V drops 4 bases and J drops 10 bases, and the junction holds 8 bases not matched to any gene. The CDR3 spans 13 residues, from the cysteine through the phenylalanine. The read is trimmed to its CDR3 DNA, 39 bases read in frame from base 1.